Detailed here is one TCR beta chain. The sample comes from a study of cytomegalovirus exposure and HLA in healthy donors. Vbeta (60) and Jbeta (13) primers were used in the PCR. Produced via immunoSEQ multiplex PCR; TCRdb's table is partial and in-frame only. The data hold around 120,000 clones, with 60% to 80% observed a single time. The CDR3 sequence is 13 residues long. Deletions cut 4 bases from V and 6 bases from J, with 10 bases between. CDR1 SGHNT and CDR2 YYREEE come from the germline V gene (reference sequence). The chain is built from TRBV5-4 and TRBJ2-2; D is ambiguous. Material: PBMCs. The sequence derives from a man aged 50 to 60 in good health and CMV-seropositive. The CDR3 loop reads CASSTVPAGELFF. The CDR3 bases are TGTGCCAGCAGCACGGTCCCCGCCGGGGAGCTGTTTTTT.